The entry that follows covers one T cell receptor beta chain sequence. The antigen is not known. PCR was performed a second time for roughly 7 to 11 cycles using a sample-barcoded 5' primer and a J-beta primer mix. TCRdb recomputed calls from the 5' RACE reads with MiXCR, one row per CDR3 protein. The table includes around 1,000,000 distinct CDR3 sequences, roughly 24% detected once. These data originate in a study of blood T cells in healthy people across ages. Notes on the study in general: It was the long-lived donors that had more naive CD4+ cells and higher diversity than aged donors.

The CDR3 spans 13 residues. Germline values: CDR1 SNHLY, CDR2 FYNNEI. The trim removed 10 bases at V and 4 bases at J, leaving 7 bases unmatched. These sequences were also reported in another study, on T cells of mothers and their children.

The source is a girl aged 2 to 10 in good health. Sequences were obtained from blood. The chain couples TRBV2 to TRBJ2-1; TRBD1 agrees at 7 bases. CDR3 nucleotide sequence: TGTGCCACCGGACAGGAGCTTTACAATGAGCAGTTCTTC. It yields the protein CATGQELYNEQFF.